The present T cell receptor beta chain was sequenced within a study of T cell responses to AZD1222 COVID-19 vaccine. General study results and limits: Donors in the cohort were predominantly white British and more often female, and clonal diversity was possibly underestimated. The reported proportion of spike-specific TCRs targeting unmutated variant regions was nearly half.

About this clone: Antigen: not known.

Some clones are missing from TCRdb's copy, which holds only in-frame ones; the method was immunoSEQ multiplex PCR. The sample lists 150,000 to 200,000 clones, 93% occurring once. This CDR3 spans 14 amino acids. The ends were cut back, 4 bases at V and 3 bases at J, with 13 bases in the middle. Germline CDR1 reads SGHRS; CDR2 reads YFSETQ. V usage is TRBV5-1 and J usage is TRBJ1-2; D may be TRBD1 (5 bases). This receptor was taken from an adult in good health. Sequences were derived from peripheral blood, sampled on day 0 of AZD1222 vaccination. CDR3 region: CASSPPGGHYGYTF. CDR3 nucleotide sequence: TGCGCCAGCAGCCCCCCGGGGGGTCACTATGGCTACACCTTC.